This TCR beta chain was documented in a study of cytomegalovirus exposure and HLA in healthy donors. This clone was counted only a few times. Its target is unknown. Study findings and constraints: Most TCR beta V segments were productive about 87% or about 30% of the time in an earlier analysis.

Germline assignment: CDR1 SNHLY and CDR2 FYNNEI. The CDR3 runs to 13 residues. V lost 6 bases to trimming and J lost 6 bases; unmatched junction nucleotides: 5. With 60 Vbeta and 13 Jbeta primers, the PCR was carried out. Assay used: immunoSEQ multiplex PCR; TCRdb lists only in-frame clones, some missing. This table holds tens of thousands of clones, about two thirds found once. Sequencing was carried out using PBMCs. This TCR came from a middle-aged woman in good health and CMV-seropositive. V usage is TRBV2 and J usage is TRBJ2-7, with 10 bases matching TRBD1. CDR3 residues: CASSRQGAGEQYF. The CDR3 DNA reads TGTGCCAGCAGCCGACAGGGGGCGGGCGAGCAGTACTTC.